The 20 T cell receptor beta chains in this list originate from one sample, sequenced in a study of a mutant IDH1 vaccine in newly diagnosed glioma. Specified time point: week 5, during vaccination. What each vaccine dose contained was 300 ug of mutant IDH1 20-mer peptide, accompanied by topical imiquimod. TCRdb keeps only in-frame clones here, not all; method: immunoSEQ multiplex PCR. There are about 38,000 clones in the sample; around 78% occur only once, and around 5.9% lies in the top ten. These receptors' antigens are unknown. This material consisted of PBMCs, taken from a glioma patient whose treatment included an IDH1 peptide vaccine. The receptors stem from a man aged 35 to 55 with glioma.

V usage is TRBV4-1 and J usage is TRBJ1-2; maybe TRBD1 (5 bases). The CDR3 covers 15 residues. With 4 bases removed from V and 4 bases from J, the gap between germline ends came to 16 bases. The germline CDR1 and CDR2 sequences are MGHRA and YSYEKL. Here the CDR3 DNA reads TGCGCCAGCAGCCCTCAACAGGTGAAAACCTATGGCTACACCTTC. Residues: CASSPQQVKTYGYTF.

The rearrangement links TRBV14 to TRBJ1-6; D is unresolved. The CDR3 runs 14 residues. The germline V gene encodes CDR1 SGHDN and CDR2 FVKESK. V lost 2 bases and J 7 bases, leaving 9 bases between the germline ends. CDR3 DNA: TGTGCCAGCAGCCAAAGACCGGGGAATTCACCCCTCCACTTT. This gives the protein CASSQRPGNSPLHF.

This chain uses TRBV19 with TRBJ1-1; D unclear. Germline CDR1 reads LNHDA; CDR2 reads SQIVND (reference sequence). This CDR3 contains 14 residues. Trimming pared 3 bases from V and 1 base from J, leaving 9 bases between. CDR3 bases: TGTGCCAGTAGTATGGAAACACCGAACACTGAAGCTTTCTTT. Protein product: CASSMETPNTEAFF.

The V gene is TRBV7-9, the J gene TRBJ1-2; D may be TRBD1 (5 bases). The germline V gene encodes CDR1 SEHNR and CDR2 FQNEAQ (reference sequence). The CDR3 loop spans 12 amino acids. Trimming took 4 bases from V and 8 from J, leaving 11 bases between them. CDR3 coding DNA: TGTGCCAGCAGCTCATACGGGGGGGGCTACACCTTC. Residues: CASSSYGGGYTF.

The chain combines TRBV4-1 with TRBJ1-2, with 7 positions matching TRBD1. The germline V gene has CDR1 MGHRA and CDR2 YSYEKL. The CDR3 is 20 amino acids. Trimming took 0 bases from V and 6 from J; bases not matched to a gene: 22. The CDR3 DNA reads TGCGCCAGCAGCCAAGACCGCCCCGCGGGACAGCCAATCCTCTGGGATGGCTACACCTTC. Encoded protein: CASSQDRPAGQPILWDGYTF.

The rearrangement uses TRBV5-1 and TRBJ1-4; TRBD1 is a possible D gene (6 bases). This CDR3 spans 15 amino acids. V was shortened by 4 bases and J by 5 bases, with 15 bases between the two germline ends. Germline-derived CDR1 and CDR2 are SGHRS and YFSETQ. The CDR3 DNA reads TGCGCCAGCAGCATACAGGGTAACAAGAATGAAAAACTGTTTTTT. Protein sequence: CASSIQGNKNEKLFF.

The chain uses TRBV27 and TRBJ1-2; 7 bases line up with TRBD1. The CDR3 length is 16 residues. V was pared by 4 bases and J by 4 bases, with 12 bases of the junction left unmatched. From germline, CDR1 is MNHEY and CDR2 SMNVEV (reference sequence). The CDR3 DNA sequence: TGTGCCAGCAGTTCATCTACAGGGGCCCCCCGCTATGGCTACACCTTC. As protein: CASSSSTGAPRYGYTF.

The V call is TRBV6-5, the J call TRBJ1-2, with D possibly being TRBD1 (5 bases). Germline lookup yields CDR1 MNHEY and CDR2 SVGAGI. This CDR3 is 14 amino acids long. Trimming removed 7 bases from V and 2 bases from J, with 14 bases in between. The CDR3 nucleotides are TGTGCCAGCAAACCCGGGACGGGAAACTATGGCTACACCTTC. Translated, it gives CASKPGTGNYGYTF.

This chain joins TRBV5-1 and TRBJ1-1; tentatively, D is TRBD1 (5 bases). V lost 4 bases and J 0 bases, leaving 13 bases between the germline ends. The CDR3 consists of 15 residues. Looked up from germline, CDR1 is SGHRS and CDR2 is YFSETQ. Here the CDR3 DNA reads TGCGCCAGCAGCCAAGGACATGGGATGAACACTGAAGCTTTCTTT. Protein sequence: CASSQGHGMNTEAFF.

This clone came up once. V is TRBV5-1 and J is TRBJ2-3; D tentatively fits TRBD1 or TRBD2 (5 bases each). Germline lookup yields CDR1 SGHRS and CDR2 YFSETQ. Trimming left V 8 bases short and J 2 bases short, with 12 bases between. The CDR3 length is 13 residues. CDR3 nucleotides: TGCGCCAGTAGGGACCCCGCCACAGATACGCAGTATTTT. Translating it yields CASRDPATDTQYF.

CDR3: CASCQRGGVSADTQYF. CDR3 sequence (DNA): TGTGCCAGCTGCCAGCGGGGGGGAGTTTCCGCAGATACGCAGTATTTT. The chain is built from TRBV2 and TRBJ2-3; 10 nucleotides align to TRBD2. The V gene end was trimmed by 8 bases and the J gene end by 4 bases; junction bases not matched to a gene: 12. The CDR3 sequence is 16 residues long. CDR1 and CDR2 (germline): SNHLY, FYNNEI.

J is TRBJ2-7 and V is TRBV19; D tentatively fits TRBD1 or TRBD2 (5 bases each). V was trimmed by 3 bases and J by 6 bases, leaving 18 bases between them. The CDR3 is 15 residues long. The germline CDR1 and CDR2 sequences are LNHDA and SQIVND (reference sequence). The chain's CDR3 is CASSISGTGTREQYF. CDR3 nucleotides: TGTGCCAGTAGTATTTCCGGGACGGGAACGCGCGAGCAGTACTTC. Filled out from reference TRBV19 and TRBJ2-7, the complete variable domain reads DGGITQSPKYLFRKEGQNVTLSCEQNLNHDAMYWYRQDPGQGLRLIYYSQIVNDFQKGDIAEGYSVSREKKESFPLTVTSAQKNPTAFYLCASSISGTGTREQYFGPGTRLTVT.

This clone has just one count. V usage is TRBV18 and J usage is TRBJ2-7; D assignment may be TRBD1 or TRBD2 (6 bases each). CDR3 length equals 15 residues. Germline CDR1 KGHSH, CDR2 LQKENI. Trimming took off 3 bases at V and 5 bases at J, with 17 bases between the two ends. The CDR3 coding sequence is TGTGCCAGCTCACCGACGTGGGGGGCGGTCGACGAGCAGTACTTC. It specifies CASSPTWGAVDEQYF.

The V and J genes are TRBV19 and TRBJ2-1, with D tentatively TRBD1 (5 bases). The germline CDR1 and CDR2 sequences are LNHDA and SQIVND (reference sequence). Trimming cost V 5 bases and J 5 bases, with 22 bases left between them. The CDR3 totals 17 residues. The CDR3: CASSSYLDWKGDNEQFF. CDR3 sequence (DNA): TGTGCCAGTAGTTCCTATCTCGACTGGAAAGGGGACAATGAGCAGTTCTTC. Combining the CDR3 with reference TRBV19 and TRBJ2-1 gives the whole variable domain DGGITQSPKYLFRKEGQNVTLSCEQNLNHDAMYWYRQDPGQGLRLIYYSQIVNDFQKGDIAEGYSVSREKKESFPLTVTSAQKNPTAFYLCASSSYLDWKGDNEQFFGPGTRLTVL.

This clone was found a few times. This chain links TRBV4-1 with TRBJ1-1, with a possible D match to TRBD1 (5 bases). Per germline, CDR1 MGHRA and CDR2 YSYEKL. The CDR3 has 14 residues. V was trimmed by 4 bases and J by 9 bases, leaving 18 bases between them. CDR3 coding DNA: TGCGCCAGCAGCCCCACGGGGGGGAAAGGGCAAGCTTTCTTT. This codes for CASSPTGGKGQAFF.

This clone was counted between two and nine times. V gene TRBV5-1 combines with J gene TRBJ2-7; 8 bases are a match to TRBD1. V lost 4 bases to trimming and J lost 3 bases; unmatched junction nucleotides: 0. Germline CDR1 reads SGHRS; CDR2 reads YFSETQ. The CDR3 extends over 12 amino acids. The CDR3 sequence: CASSTGGYEQYF. The CDR3 DNA reads TGCGCCAGCAGCACAGGGGGCTACGAGCAGTACTTC.

This chain connects TRBV2 to TRBJ1-5, with D possibly matching TRBD1 (5 bases). The V gene's germline CDR1 is SNHLY and CDR2 FYNNEI. Trimming took off 0 bases at V and 2 bases at J, with 8 bases between the two ends. The CDR3 spans 15 residues. CDR3 loop: CASSEATGGNQPQHF. As DNA, the CDR3 is TGTGCCAGCAGTGAAGCAACAGGAGGCAATCAGCCCCAGCATTTT.

The CDR3 region is CASLGGAGQPQHF. The CDR3 nucleotides are TGTGCCAGCTTGGGAGGGGCAGGTCAGCCCCAGCATTTT. The chain joins TRBV6-5 to TRBJ1-5; D is perhaps TRBD1 (5 bases). CDR3 length: 13 amino acids. Looked up from germline, CDR1 is MNHEY and CDR2 is SVGAGI. Between the trimmed V and J ends, which lost 8 bases and 6 bases, there was a span of 14 bases.

The chain couples TRBV6-6 to TRBJ2-7, with 7 bases matching TRBD1. This CDR3 is 13 amino acids long. From germline, CDR1 is MNHNY and CDR2 SVGAGI (reference sequence). V gave up 10 bases and J gave up 7 bases; unmatched junction bases: 13. CDR3 protein: CATQGEALGEQYF. CDR3 DNA sequence: TGTGCCACGCAGGGGGAAGCCTTGGGGGAGCAGTACTTC.

In nucleotides, the CDR3 is TGTGCCTGTACGACACAGGGGGAAGGCCTCTACACCTTC. Translating gives CACTTQGEGLYTF. The chain carries TRBV30 and TRBJ1-2; 8 nucleotides align to TRBD1. J gave up 10 bases and V 6 bases, and 13 bases lay outside the gene matches. This CDR3 has 13 residues. CDR1 GTSNPN and CDR2 SVGIG come from the germline V gene (reference sequence).